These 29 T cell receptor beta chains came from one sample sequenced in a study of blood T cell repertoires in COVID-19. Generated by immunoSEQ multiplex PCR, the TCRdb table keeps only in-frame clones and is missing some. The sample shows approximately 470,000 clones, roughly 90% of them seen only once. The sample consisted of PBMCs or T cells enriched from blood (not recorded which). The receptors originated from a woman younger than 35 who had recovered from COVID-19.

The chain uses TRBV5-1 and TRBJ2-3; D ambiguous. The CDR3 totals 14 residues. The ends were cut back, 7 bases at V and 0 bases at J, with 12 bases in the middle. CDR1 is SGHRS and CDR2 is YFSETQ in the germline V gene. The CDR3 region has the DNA TGCGCCAGCGCCGGCGGAGCTAGCACAGATACGCAGTATTTT. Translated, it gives CASAGGASTDTQYF.

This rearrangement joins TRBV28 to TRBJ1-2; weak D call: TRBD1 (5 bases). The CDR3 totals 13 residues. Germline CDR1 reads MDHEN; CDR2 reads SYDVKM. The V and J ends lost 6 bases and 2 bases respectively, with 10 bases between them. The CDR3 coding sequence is TGTGCCAGCAGACCCAGACAGAACTATGGCTACACCTTC. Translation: CASRPRQNYGYTF.

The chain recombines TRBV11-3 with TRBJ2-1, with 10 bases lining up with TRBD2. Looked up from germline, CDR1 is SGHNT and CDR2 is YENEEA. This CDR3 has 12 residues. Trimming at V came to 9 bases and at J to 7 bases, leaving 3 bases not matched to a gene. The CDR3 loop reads CASRSGGNEQFF. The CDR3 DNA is TGTGCCAGTCGTAGCGGGGGGAATGAGCAGTTCTTC. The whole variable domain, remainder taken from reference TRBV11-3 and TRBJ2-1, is EAGVVQSPRYKIIEKKQPVAFWCNPISGHNTLYWYLQNLGQGPELLIRYENEEAVDDSQLPKDRFSAERLKGVDSTLKIQPAELGDSAVYLCASRSGGNEQFFGPGTRLTVL.

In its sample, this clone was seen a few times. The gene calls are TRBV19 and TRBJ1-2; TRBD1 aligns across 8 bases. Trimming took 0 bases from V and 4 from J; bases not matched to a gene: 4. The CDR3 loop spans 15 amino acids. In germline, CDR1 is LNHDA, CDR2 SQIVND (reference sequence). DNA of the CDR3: TGTGCCAGTAGTATAGAGGACAGGGAAATCTATGGCTACACCTTC. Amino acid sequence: CASSIEDREIYGYTF.

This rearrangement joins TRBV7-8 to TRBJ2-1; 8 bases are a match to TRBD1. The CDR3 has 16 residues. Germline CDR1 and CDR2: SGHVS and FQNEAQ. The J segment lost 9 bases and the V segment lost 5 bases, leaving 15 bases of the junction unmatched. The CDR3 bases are TGTGCCAGCAGCCCACTCCAGGACAGGGTAGGGGGTGAGCAGTTCTTC. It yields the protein CASSPLQDRVGGEQFF.

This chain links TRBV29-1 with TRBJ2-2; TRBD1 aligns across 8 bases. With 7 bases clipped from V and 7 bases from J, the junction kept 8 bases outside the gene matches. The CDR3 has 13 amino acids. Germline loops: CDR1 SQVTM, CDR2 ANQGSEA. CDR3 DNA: TGCAGCGGAAGGACAGGGATCGGCGGGGAGCTGTTTTTT. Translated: CSGRTGIGGELFF.

Here the CDR3 DNA reads TGTGCCAGCAGCCCCGTAGCATTTTCCTACGAGCAGTACTTC. Protein product: CASSPVAFSYEQYF. This chain uses TRBV7-2 with TRBJ2-7; no definite D call. Deletions cut 5 bases from V and 1 base from J, with 12 bases between. Germline CDR1 SGHTA, CDR2 FQGNSA. The length of the CDR3 is 14 residues.

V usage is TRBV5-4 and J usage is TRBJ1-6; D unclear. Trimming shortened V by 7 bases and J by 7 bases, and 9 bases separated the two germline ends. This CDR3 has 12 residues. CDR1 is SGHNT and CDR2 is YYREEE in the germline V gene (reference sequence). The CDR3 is CASGQTNSPLHF. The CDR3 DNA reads TGTGCCAGCGGGCAGACCAATTCACCCCTCCACTTT.

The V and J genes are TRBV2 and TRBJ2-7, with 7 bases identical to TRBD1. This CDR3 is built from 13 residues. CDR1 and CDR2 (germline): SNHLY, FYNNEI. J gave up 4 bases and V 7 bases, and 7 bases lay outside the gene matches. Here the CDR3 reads CASTVGQIYEQYF. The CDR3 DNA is TGTGCCAGCACTGTGGGACAGATTTACGAGCAGTACTTC.

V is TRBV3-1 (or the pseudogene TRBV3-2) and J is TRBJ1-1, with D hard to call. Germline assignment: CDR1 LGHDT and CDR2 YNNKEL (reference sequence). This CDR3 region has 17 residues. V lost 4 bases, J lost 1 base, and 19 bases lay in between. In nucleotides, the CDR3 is TGTGCCAGCAGCCTACTAATGGTACGTCGGGAGAACACTGAAGCTTTCTTT. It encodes CASSLLMVRRENTEAFF.

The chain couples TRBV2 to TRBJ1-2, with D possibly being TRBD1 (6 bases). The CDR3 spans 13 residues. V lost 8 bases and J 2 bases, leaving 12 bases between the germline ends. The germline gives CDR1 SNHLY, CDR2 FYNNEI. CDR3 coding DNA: TGTGCCAGCGAGCGACAGGCGAACTATGGCTACACCTTC. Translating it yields CASERQANYGYTF. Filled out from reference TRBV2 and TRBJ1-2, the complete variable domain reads EPEVTQTPSHQVTQMGQEVILRCVPISNHLYFYWYRQILGQKVEFLVSFYNNEISEKSEIFDDQFSVERPDGSNFTLKIRSTKLEDSAMYFCASERQANYGYTFGSGTRLTVV.

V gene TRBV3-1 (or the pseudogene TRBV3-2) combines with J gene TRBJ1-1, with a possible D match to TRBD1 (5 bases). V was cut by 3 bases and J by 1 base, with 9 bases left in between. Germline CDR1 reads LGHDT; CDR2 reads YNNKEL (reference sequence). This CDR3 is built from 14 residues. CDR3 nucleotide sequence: TGTGCCAGCAGCCACGACAGAAGGAACACTGAAGCTTTCTTT. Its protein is CASSHDRRNTEAFF.

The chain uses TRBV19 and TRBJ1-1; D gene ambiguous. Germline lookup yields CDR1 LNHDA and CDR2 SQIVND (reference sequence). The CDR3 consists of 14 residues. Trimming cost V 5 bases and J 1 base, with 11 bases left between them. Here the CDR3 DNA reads TGTGCCAGTAGTCATGGGCTTCGGAACACTGAAGCTTTCTTT. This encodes CASSHGLRNTEAFF.

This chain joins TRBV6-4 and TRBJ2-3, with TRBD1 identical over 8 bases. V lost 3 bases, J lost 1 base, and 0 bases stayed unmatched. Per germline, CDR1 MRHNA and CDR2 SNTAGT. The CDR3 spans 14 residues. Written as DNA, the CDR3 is TGTGCCAGCAGTGAGACAGGGGGCACAGATACGCAGTATTTT. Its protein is CASSETGGTDTQYF.

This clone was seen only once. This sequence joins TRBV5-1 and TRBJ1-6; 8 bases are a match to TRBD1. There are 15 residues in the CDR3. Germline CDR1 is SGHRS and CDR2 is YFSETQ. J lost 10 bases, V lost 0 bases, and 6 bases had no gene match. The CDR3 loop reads CASSLVQGGRSPLHF. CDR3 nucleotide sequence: TGCGCCAGCAGCTTGGTACAGGGGGGTAGGTCACCCCTCCACTTT.

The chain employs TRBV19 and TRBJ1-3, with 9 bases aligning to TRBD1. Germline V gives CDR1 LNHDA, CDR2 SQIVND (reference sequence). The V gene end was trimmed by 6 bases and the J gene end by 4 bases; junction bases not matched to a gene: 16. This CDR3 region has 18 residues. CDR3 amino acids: CASSIRDRATFAGNTIYF. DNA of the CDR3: TGTGCCAGTAGCATCCGGGACAGGGCGACTTTCGCCGGAAACACCATATATTTT.

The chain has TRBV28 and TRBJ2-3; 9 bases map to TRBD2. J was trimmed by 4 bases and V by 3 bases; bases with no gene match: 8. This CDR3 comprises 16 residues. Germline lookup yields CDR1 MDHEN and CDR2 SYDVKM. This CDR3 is CASSFPQGLASDTQYF. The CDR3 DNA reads TGTGCCAGCAGTTTCCCTCAGGGACTAGCATCAGATACGCAGTATTTT.

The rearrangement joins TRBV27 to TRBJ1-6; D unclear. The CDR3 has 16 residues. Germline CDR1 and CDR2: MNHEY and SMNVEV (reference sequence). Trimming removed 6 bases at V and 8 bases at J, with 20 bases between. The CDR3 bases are TGTGCCAGCAGGCTCGCGACCCCCGACGGGTATTCACCCCTCCACTTT. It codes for CASRLATPDGYSPLHF.

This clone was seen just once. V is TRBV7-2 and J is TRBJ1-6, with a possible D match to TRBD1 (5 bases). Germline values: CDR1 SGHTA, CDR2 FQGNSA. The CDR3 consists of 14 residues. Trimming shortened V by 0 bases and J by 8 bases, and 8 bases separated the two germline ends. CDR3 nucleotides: TGTGCCAGCAGCTTAGCACCGGGGGATTCACCCCTCCACTTT. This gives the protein CASSLAPGDSPLHF.

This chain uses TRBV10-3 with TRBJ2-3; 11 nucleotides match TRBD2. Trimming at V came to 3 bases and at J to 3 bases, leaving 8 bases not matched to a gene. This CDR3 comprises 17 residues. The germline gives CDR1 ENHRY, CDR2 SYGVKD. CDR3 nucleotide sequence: TGTGCCATCAGTGATGCGACTAGCGGGATGAGGACAGATACGCAGTATTTT. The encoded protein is CAISDATSGMRTDTQYF.

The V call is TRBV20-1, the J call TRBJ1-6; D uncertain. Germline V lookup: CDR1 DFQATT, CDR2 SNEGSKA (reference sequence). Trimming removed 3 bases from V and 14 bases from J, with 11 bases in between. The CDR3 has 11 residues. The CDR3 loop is CSASTPQSLHF. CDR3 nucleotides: TGCAGTGCTAGTACCCCGCAGTCCCTCCACTTT.

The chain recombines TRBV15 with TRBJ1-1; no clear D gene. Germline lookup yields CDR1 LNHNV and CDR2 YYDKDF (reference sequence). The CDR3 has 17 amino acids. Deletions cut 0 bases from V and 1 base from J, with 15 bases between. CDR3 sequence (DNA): TGTGCCACCAGCAGAGATCGGAGCGATAGAACGAACACTGAAGCTTTCTTT. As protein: CATSRDRSDRTNTEAFF.

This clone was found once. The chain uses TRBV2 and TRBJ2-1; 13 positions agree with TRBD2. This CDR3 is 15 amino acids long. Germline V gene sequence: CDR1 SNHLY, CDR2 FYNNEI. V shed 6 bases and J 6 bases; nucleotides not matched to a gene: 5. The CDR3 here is CASRETSGGINEQFF. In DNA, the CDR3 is TGTGCCAGCAGAGAGACTAGCGGGGGGATCAATGAGCAGTTCTTC.

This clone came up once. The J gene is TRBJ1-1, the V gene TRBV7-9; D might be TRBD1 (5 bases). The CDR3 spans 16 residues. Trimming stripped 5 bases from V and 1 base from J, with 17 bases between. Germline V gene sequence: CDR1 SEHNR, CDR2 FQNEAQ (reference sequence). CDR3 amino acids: CASSPLTGGRNTEAFF. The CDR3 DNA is TGTGCCAGCAGCCCCCTGACGGGGGGGAGGAACACTGAAGCTTTCTTT.

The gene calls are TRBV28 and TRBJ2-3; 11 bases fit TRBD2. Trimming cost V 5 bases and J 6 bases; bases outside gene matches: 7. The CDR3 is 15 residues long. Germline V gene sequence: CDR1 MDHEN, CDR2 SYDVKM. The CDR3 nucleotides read TGTGCCAGCAGTCTGGGGACTAGCGGCGGGGATACGCAGTATTTT. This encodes CASSLGTSGGDTQYF.

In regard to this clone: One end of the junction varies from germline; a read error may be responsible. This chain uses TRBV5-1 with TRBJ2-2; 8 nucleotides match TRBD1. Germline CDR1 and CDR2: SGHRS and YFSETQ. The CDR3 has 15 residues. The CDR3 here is CASRRWTGNAGELFF. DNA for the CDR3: TGCGCCAGCAGGCGATGGACAGGGAACGCCGGGGAGCTGTTTTTT.

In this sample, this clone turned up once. CDR3 sequence (DNA): TGTGCCAGCAGCTTCGGGACAGGGTTAGGACAGCCCCAGCATTTT. It translates to CASSFGTGLGQPQHF. The chain employs TRBV7-2 and TRBJ1-5, with 9 bases fitting TRBD1. CDR3 length equals 15 residues. CDR1 and CDR2 from the germline V gene are SGHTA and FQGNSA. Trimming cost V 3 bases and J 7 bases; bases outside gene matches: 7.

Written as DNA, the CDR3 is TGTGCCAGTAGTATAGTAACAGGGGGGAACTATGGCTACACCTTC. Amino acid sequence: CASSIVTGGNYGYTF. The gene calls are TRBV19 and TRBJ1-2; 8 bases map to TRBD1. Germline lookup yields CDR1 LNHDA and CDR2 SQIVND (reference sequence). The CDR3 sequence is 15 residues long. V shed 1 base and J 2 bases; nucleotides not matched to a gene: 3. The whole variable domain, remainder taken from reference TRBV19 and TRBJ1-2, is DGGITQSPKYLFRKEGQNVTLSCEQNLNHDAMYWYRQDPGQGLRLIYYSQIVNDFQKGDIAEGYSVSREKKESFPLTVTSAQKNPTAFYLCASSIVTGGNYGYTFGSGTRLTVV.

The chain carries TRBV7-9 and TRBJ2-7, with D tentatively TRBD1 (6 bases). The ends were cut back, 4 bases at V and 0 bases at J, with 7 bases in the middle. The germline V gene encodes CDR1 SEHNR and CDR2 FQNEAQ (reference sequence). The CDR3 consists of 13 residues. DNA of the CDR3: TGTGCCAGCAGCTGGGACACCTCCTACGAGCAGTACTTC. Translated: CASSWDTSYEQYF. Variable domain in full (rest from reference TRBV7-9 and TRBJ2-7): DTGVSQNPRHKITKRGQNVTFRCDPISEHNRLYWYRQTLGQGPEFLTYFQNEAQLEKSRLLSDRFSAERPKGSFSTLEIQRTEQGDSAMYLCASSWDTSYEQYFGPGTRLTVT.